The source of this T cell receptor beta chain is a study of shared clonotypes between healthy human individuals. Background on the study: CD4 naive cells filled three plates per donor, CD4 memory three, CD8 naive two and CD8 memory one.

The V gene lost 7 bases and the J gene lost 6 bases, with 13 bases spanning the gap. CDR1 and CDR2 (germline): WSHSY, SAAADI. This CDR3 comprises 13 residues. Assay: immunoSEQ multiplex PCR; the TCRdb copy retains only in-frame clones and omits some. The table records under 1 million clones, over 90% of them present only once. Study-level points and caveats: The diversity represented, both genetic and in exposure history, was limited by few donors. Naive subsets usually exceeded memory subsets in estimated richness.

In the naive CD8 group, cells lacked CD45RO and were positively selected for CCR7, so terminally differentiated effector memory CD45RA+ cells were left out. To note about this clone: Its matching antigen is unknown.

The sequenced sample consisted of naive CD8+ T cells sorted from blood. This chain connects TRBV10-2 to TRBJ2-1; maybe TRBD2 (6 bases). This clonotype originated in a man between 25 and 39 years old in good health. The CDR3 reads CASNAGLANEQFF. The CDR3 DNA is TGCGCCAGCAACGCGGGACTTGCCAATGAGCAGTTCTTC.